The T cell receptor beta chain described here comes from a study of blood T cell repertoires in COVID-19. V lost 2 bases to trimming and J lost 2 bases; unmatched junction nucleotides: 15. The CDR3 covers 18 residues. CDR1 and CDR2 (germline): SGHTA, FQGNSA. Generated by immunoSEQ multiplex PCR, the TCRdb table keeps only in-frame clones and is missing some. The sample has about 300,000 clones; around 87% are singletons. Sequenced input: peripheral blood. The chain joins TRBV7-2 to TRBJ2-7, with 7 bases fitting TRBD1. This sequence originates from a woman aged 40 to 50 who had recovered from COVID-19. CDR3 loop: CASSLKVGSGTVAYEQYF. CDR3 bases: TGTGCCAGCAGCTTAAAGGTGGGATCCGGGACAGTAGCCTACGAGCAGTACTTC.